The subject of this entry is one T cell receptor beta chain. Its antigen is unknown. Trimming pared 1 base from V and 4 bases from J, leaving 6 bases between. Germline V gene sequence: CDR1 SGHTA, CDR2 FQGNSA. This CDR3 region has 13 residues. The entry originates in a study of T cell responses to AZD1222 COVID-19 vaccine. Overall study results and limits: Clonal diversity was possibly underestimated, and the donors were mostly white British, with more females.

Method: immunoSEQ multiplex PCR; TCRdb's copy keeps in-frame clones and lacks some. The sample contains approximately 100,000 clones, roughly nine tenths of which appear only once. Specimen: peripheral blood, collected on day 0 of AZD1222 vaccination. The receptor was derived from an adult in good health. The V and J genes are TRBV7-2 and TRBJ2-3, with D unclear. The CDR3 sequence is CASSLVGSDTQYF. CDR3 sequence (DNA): TGTGCCAGCAGCTTAGTCGGGTCAGATACGCAGTATTTT.